This T cell receptor (beta chain) is drawn from a study of T cell clonotyping in hematopoietic cell transplantation. A word on this clone: Its antigen is unidentified.

V dropped 4 bases and J dropped 0 bases, with 13 bases sitting between them. This CDR3 region has 15 residues. The V gene's germline CDR1 is SGDLS and CDR2 YYNGEE. Clones were sequenced by immunoSEQ multiplex PCR, and TCRdb holds only the in-frame ones, with some missing. This table has 55,000 to 70,000 clones, around 94% appearing once. The study, taken as a whole, reports: Broader posttransplant TCR repertoire diversity was predicted by graft donor and pretransplant recipient Inverse Simpson Index values.

Input material: peripheral blood mononuclear cells. This receptor was taken from a man aged 45-60 years in good health. Some clones in this sample may be carry-over from other donors' samples. This rearrangement joins TRBV9 to TRBJ1-2, with D possibly being TRBD1 (5 bases). Here the CDR3 DNA reads TGTGCCAGCAGCCCTACAGGCCGAGCTAACTATGGCTACACCTTC. It codes for CASSPTGRANYGYTF.